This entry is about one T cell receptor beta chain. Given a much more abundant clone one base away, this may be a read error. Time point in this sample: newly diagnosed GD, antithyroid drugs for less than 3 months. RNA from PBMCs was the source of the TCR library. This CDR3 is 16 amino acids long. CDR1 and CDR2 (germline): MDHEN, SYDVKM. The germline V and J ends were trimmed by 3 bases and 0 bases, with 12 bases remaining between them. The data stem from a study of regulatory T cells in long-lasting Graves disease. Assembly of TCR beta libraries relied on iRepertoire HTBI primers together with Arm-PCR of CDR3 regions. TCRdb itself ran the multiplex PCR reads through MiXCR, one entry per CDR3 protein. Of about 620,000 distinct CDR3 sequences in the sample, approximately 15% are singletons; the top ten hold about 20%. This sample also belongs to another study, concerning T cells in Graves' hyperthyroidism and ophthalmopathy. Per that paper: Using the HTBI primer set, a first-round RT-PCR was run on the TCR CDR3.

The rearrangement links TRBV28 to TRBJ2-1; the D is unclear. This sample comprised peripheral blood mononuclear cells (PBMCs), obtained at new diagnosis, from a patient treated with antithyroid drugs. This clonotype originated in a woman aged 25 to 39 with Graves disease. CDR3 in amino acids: CASSLVAHNSYNEQFF. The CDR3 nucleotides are TGTGCCAGCAGTTTGGTAGCCCATAACTCCTACAATGAGCAGTTCTTC.